Each of the 17 T cell receptor beta chains below was sequenced from the same sample in a study of siplizumab effects on memory and regulatory T cells. Libraries were prepared by immunoSEQ multiplex PCR; TCRdb keeps only in-frame clonotypes and omits some of them. The sample yields some 87,000 clones, about 90% seen once. Sequenced: CD4+ T cells sorted from blood. The receptors shown here come from a human donor in good health.

Of note for this clone: Other DNA sequences in this specimen translate into the identical CDR3. The CDR3 sequence is CSVGQTNTEAFF. The CDR3 DNA is TGCAGCGTGGGACAGACGAACACTGAAGCTTTCTTT. The V call is TRBV29-1, the J call TRBJ1-1, with 7 bases that match TRBD1. After removal of 6 bases from V and 1 base from J, the junction contained 2 bases not matched to a gene. This CDR3 contains 12 residues. Germline lookup yields CDR1 SQVTM and CDR2 ANQGSEA.

The DNA of the CDR3 is TGTGCCAGCGCTGGCAACAGGGGAATCGGGGAGACCCAGTACTTC. This translates into CASAGNRGIGETQYF. V is TRBV28 and J is TRBJ2-5; 7 nucleotides align to TRBD1. The junction had 14 bases not matched to a gene; V was cut back by 8 bases and J by 5 bases. This CDR3 contains 15 residues. CDR1 and CDR2 (germline): MDHEN, SYDVKM.

CDR3 DNA: TGTGCCAGCAGCTTGGACAGACAAGAGACCCAGTACTTC. The encoded protein is CASSLDRQETQYF. V and J are TRBV7-2 and TRBJ2-5; D is possibly TRBD1 (6 bases). The V gene lost 3 bases and the J gene lost 2 bases, with 7 bases spanning the gap. The CDR3 sequence is 13 residues long. The germline V gene encodes CDR1 SGHTA and CDR2 FQGNSA.

The chain combines TRBV7-8 with TRBJ2-3; D not certain. CDR1 is SGHVS and CDR2 is FQNEAQ in the germline V gene. This CDR3 spans 14 amino acids. The germline V and J ends were trimmed by 4 bases and 5 bases, with 13 bases remaining between them. The CDR3 sequence is CASSSVAHRDTQYF. CDR3 in DNA: TGTGCCAGCAGCTCAGTCGCCCACCGAGATACGCAGTATTTT. Looking up the rest from reference TRBV7-8 and TRBJ2-3 gives the full variable domain: GAGVSQSPRYKVAKRGQDVALRCDPISGHVSLFWYQQALGQGPEFLTYFQNEAQLDKSGLPSDRFFAERPEGSVSTLKIQRTQQEDSAVYLCASSSVAHRDTQYFGPGTRLTVL.

The chain uses TRBV6-1 and TRBJ1-2; 11 positions match TRBD1. V gave up 4 bases and J gave up 7 bases; unmatched junction bases: 8. The length of the CDR3 is 15 residues. Germline assignment: CDR1 MNHNS and CDR2 SASEGT. The chain's CDR3 is CASSVPPGQGVGYTF. CDR3 nucleotide sequence: TGTGCCAGCAGTGTCCCTCCGGGACAGGGGGTTGGCTACACCTTC.

As to this clone: The junction differs from germline at one of its ends, possibly a read error. The chain's CDR3 is CASSAIDRGRSHEQYF. The CDR3 region has the DNA TGTGCCAGCAGCGCAATCGACAGGGGGCGCTCCCACGAGCAGTACTTC. The rearrangement joins TRBV7-9 to TRBJ2-7; 10 nucleotides line up with TRBD1. This CDR3 spans 16 amino acids. Germline CDR1 and CDR2: SEHNR and FQNEAQ (reference sequence).

This clone came up a few times. This chain connects TRBV28 to TRBJ2-1; TRBD2 matches at 7 bases. The CDR3 runs 15 residues. The ends lost 6 bases at V and 0 bases at J; junction bases unmatched: 5. The germline V gene encodes CDR1 MDHEN and CDR2 SYDVKM. Here the CDR3 reads CASRSREYSYNEQFF. The CDR3 bases are TGTGCCAGCAGGTCGCGGGAGTACTCCTACAATGAGCAGTTCTTC. Combining the CDR3 with reference TRBV28 and TRBJ2-1 gives the whole variable domain DVKVTQSSRYLVKRTGEKVFLECVQDMDHENMFWYRQDPGLGLRLIYFSYDVKMKEKGDIPEGYSVSREKKERFSLILESASTNQTSMYLCASRSREYSYNEQFFGPGTRLTVL.

The chain links TRBV5-5 to TRBJ1-2, with D perhaps TRBD1 (6 bases). The V end was cut by 4 bases, the J end by 5 bases, with 27 bases between. Germline CDR1 reads SGHKS; CDR2 reads YYEKEE (reference sequence). This CDR3 is built from 18 residues. For the CDR3, the DNA is TGTGCCAGCAGCCTCCGACAGGTAGGGCCGGGCCCCTCATATGGCTACACCTTC. Its protein is CASSLRQVGPGPSYGYTF. The variable domain in full, completed from reference TRBV5-5 and TRBJ1-2, reads DAGVTQSPTHLIKTRGQQVTLRCSPISGHKSVSWYQQVLGQGPQFIFQYYEKEERGRGNFPDRFSARQFPNYSSELNVNALLLGDSALYLCASSLRQVGPGPSYGYTFGSGTRLTVV.

Only one count was recorded for this clone. The V call is TRBV6-5, the J call TRBJ2-3; D gene uncertain. V dropped 9 bases and J dropped 0 bases, with 13 bases sitting between them. The germline gives CDR1 MNHEY, CDR2 SVGAGI. The CDR3 runs to 14 residues. The CDR3: CASRRTPSTDTQYF. In DNA, the CDR3 is TGTGCCAGTAGGCGGACGCCCAGCACAGATACGCAGTATTTT.

This clone was seen once. J is TRBJ1-1 and V is TRBV21-1. TRBV21-1 is a listed pseudogene. The CDR3 spans 11 residues. This CDR3 reads CASSRGTEAFF. The CDR3, as DNA: TGTGCCAGCAGCAGGGGAACTGAAGCTTTCTTT.

The rearrangement uses TRBV7-9 and TRBJ2-1; possible D gene TRBD1, 5 bases. Germline V gene data show CDR1 as SEHNR and CDR2 as FQNEAQ (reference sequence). The CDR3 is 16 amino acids. Trimming shortened V by 2 bases and J by 1 base, and 12 bases separated the two germline ends. CDR3 sequence reads: CASSLQGRDSYNEQFF. The CDR3 region has the DNA TGTGCCAGCAGCTTACAAGGCAGGGATTCCTACAATGAGCAGTTCTTC. The full variable domain, with the rest looked up from reference TRBV7-9 and TRBJ2-1, is DTGVSQNPRHKITKRGQNVTFRCDPISEHNRLYWYRQTLGQGPEFLTYFQNEAQLEKSRLLSDRFSAERPKGSFSTLEIQRTEQGDSAMYLCASSLQGRDSYNEQFFGPGTRLTVL.

This chain links TRBV5-1 with TRBJ1-4, with 10 nucleotides matching TRBD1. CDR1 is SGHRS and CDR2 is YFSETQ in the germline V gene. Trimming cost V 0 bases and J 7 bases; bases outside gene matches: 12. The CDR3 totals 18 residues. CDR3 DNA sequence: TGCGCCAGCAGCTTGGGGCTGGGACAGGGGAATTCGGGTGAAAAACTGTTTTTT. Encoded protein: CASSLGLGQGNSGEKLFF.

The rearrangement links TRBV19 to TRBJ1-2; D is unclear. The V and J ends lost 0 bases and 6 bases respectively, with 11 bases between them. CDR1 is LNHDA and CDR2 is SQIVND in the germline V gene (reference sequence). The CDR3 sequence is 14 residues long. The CDR3 region is CASSIDGTLDGYTF. CDR3 nucleotide sequence: TGTGCCAGTAGTATAGACGGCACTCTGGATGGCTACACCTTC.

The V call is TRBV11-2, the J call TRBJ1-2; no firm D call. V was pared by 3 bases and J by 2 bases, with 7 bases between. The CDR3 spans 13 residues. Looked up from germline, CDR1 is SGHAT and CDR2 is FQNNGV. The CDR3 here is CASSFVGNYGYTF. The CDR3 DNA follows: TGTGCCAGCAGCTTCGTAGGGAACTATGGCTACACCTTC.

This clone came up once. V is TRBV5-1 and J is TRBJ2-1; possibly TRBD2 for D (6 bases). The CDR3 loop spans 13 amino acids. The V gene lost 0 bases and the J gene lost 9 bases, with 10 bases spanning the gap. Germline V gene data show CDR1 as SGHRS and CDR2 as YFSETQ. The CDR3 sequence: CASSLARDGEQFF. DNA for the CDR3: TGCGCCAGCAGCTTGGCGCGGGACGGTGAGCAGTTCTTC.

V gene TRBV21-1 combines with J gene TRBJ2-7; the table's TRBD1 call for D was not verified on the DNA. TRBV21-1 is labeled a pseudogene. The CDR3 contains 16 residues. The CDR3 here is CASSKTPDRVMYEQYF. The CDR3 DNA sequence: TGTGCCAGCAGCAAAACCCCCGACAGGGTTATGTACGAGCAGTACTTC.

V and J are TRBV5-1 and TRBJ2-3; TRBD2 agrees at 8 bases. The junction had 6 bases not matched to a gene; V was cut back by 0 bases and J by 6 bases. CDR1 and CDR2 from the germline V gene are SGHRS and YFSETQ. The CDR3 totals 15 residues. In nucleotides, the CDR3 is TGCGCCAGCAGCTTGGTCGGGCTAGCGGGTGATACGCAGTATTTT. It yields the protein CASSLVGLAGDTQYF.